One sample yielded the 9 T cell receptor beta chains listed below, sequenced in a study of control samples from healthy donors and cancer patients. The table came from immunoSEQ multiplex PCR; TCRdb's copy has only in-frame clones and leaves some out. This sample carries about 110,000 clones, 88% of them seen once, and the ten largest clones take roughly 4%. Input material: PBMCs. Source of these receptors: a woman aged 60-75 years with lung cancer.

The chain is built from TRBV7-9 and TRBJ2-7; TRBD1 is a possible D gene (6 bases). Germline lookup yields CDR1 SEHNR and CDR2 FQNEAQ (reference sequence). V lost 5 bases and J lost 0, with 17 bases in between. CDR3 size: 16 residues. The CDR3 DNA follows: TGTGCCAGCAGCGTGCTAGGCCAGGGGAGCTCCTACGAGCAGTACTTC. Translating it yields CASSVLGQGSSYEQYF.

V is TRBV21-1 and J is TRBJ1-2; the D call in the table, TRBD1, was not verified against the DNA. TRBV21-1 is an annotated pseudogene. The CDR3 covers 11 residues. The CDR3 loop reads CARTQGHGYTF. The DNA of the CDR3 is TGTGCCAGGACACAGGGACATGGCTACACCTTC.

The chain recombines TRBV7-2 with TRBJ1-1; D gene ambiguous. CDR3 length: 14 amino acids. V lost 1 base and J 5 bases, leaving 11 bases between the germline ends. Germline CDR1 reads SGHTA; CDR2 reads FQGNSA. DNA for the CDR3: TGTGCCAGCAGCTTAGGGGCGGTTGGAACTGAAGCTTTCTTT. It codes for CASSLGAVGTEAFF.

The gene calls are TRBV7-2 and TRBJ2-1, with D unclear. This CDR3 is 13 amino acids long. V shed 1 base and J shed 5 bases, with 6 bases lying between them. CDR1 and CDR2 (germline): SGHTA, FQGNSA. The CDR3 spells CASSLGDDNEQFF. The CDR3 nucleotides are TGTGCCAGCAGCTTAGGGGATGACAATGAGCAGTTCTTC.

The chain combines TRBV7-2 with TRBJ1-2, with 9 positions matching TRBD1. The CDR3 extends over 17 amino acids. Germline values: CDR1 SGHTA, CDR2 FQGNSA. V shed 5 bases, J shed 6 bases, and the junction held 16 bases outside the gene matches. CDR3 amino acids: CASSPQTGGTRLHGYTF. DNA of the CDR3: TGTGCCAGCAGCCCCCAGACAGGGGGAACGCGATTGCATGGCTACACCTTC.

The chain joins TRBV27 to TRBJ1-6; 9 bases are a match to TRBD1. The CDR3 runs to 13 residues. From germline, CDR1 is MNHEY and CDR2 SMNVEV (reference sequence). Unmatched junction bases numbered 8, after V lost 10 bases and J lost 10 bases. CDR3 bases: TGTGCCACCAAGGACAGGGGCGGGTCACCCCTCCACTTT. The encoded protein is CATKDRGGSPLHF.

The V call is TRBV10-3, the J call TRBJ2-5; 12 nucleotides align to TRBD2. Trimming removed 2 bases from V and 1 base from J; junction bases left unmatched: 2. CDR3 length: 16 residues. Germline assignment: CDR1 ENHRY and CDR2 SYGVKD. CDR3 amino acids: CAISEGLAGIQETQYF. The DNA for the CDR3 is TGTGCCATCAGTGAGGGACTAGCGGGGATCCAAGAGACCCAGTACTTC.

This rearrangement joins TRBV6-2 or TRBV6-3 to TRBJ2-7, with 13 bases identical to TRBD2. The CDR3 covers 17 residues. V dropped 0 bases and J dropped 1; count of bases not matched to a gene: 3. Germline V gene lookup returns CDR1 MNHEY and CDR2 SVGEGT. The CDR3 loop reads CASSYSTSGGKSYEQYF. For the CDR3, the DNA is TGTGCCAGCAGTTACTCGACTAGCGGGGGGAAATCCTACGAGCAGTACTTC.

This clone was picked up one time. The rearrangement joins TRBV20-1 to TRBJ2-7, with D possibly called TRBD1 or TRBD2 (6 bases each). This CDR3 comprises 16 residues. Germline V gene data show CDR1 as DFQATT and CDR2 as SNEGSKA (reference sequence). Trimming took 3 bases from V and 2 from J, leaving 20 bases between them. CDR3 in DNA: TGCAGTGCTAGTGTAGGGGGAGGCTTGACGACCTACGAGCAGTACTTC. It codes for CSASVGGGLTTYEQYF.